One and the same sample provided the 20 T cell receptor beta chains below, sequenced in a study of PD-1 blockade in classical Hodgkin lymphoma. Method: immunoSEQ multiplex PCR; TCRdb's copy keeps in-frame clones and lacks some. The sample lists 14,000 to 15,000 clones; over 60% were seen once. Relapse after autologous stem cell transplantation occurred in every patient, and brentuximab vedotin exposure varied. The specimen comprised peripheral blood mononuclear cells (PBMCs), sampled at baseline. Every receptor here comes from a human donor with classical Hodgkin lymphoma.

For this clone: A far larger clone differs by one base, so this is likely a read error. Different DNA sequences within this sample yield the same CDR3. V usage is TRBV5-3 and J usage is TRBJ2-1; TRBD1 agrees at 7 bases. TRBV5-3 is treated as an ORF (open reading frame) with a function not yet certain. CDR3 length: 13 residues. CDR3 protein: CASSWGTVNEQFF. CDR3 nucleotides: TGTGCCAGCAGCTGGGGGACAGTGAATGAGCAGTTCTTC.

The chain carries TRBV7-9 and TRBJ2-1; no definite D call. The germline CDR1 and CDR2 sequences are SEHNR and FQNEAQ (reference sequence). This CDR3 comprises 12 residues. V lost 6 bases, J lost 6 bases, and 9 bases lay in between. CDR3: CASRFDINEQFF. The CDR3 bases are TGTGCCAGCAGATTCGACATCAATGAGCAGTTCTTC. Filled out from reference TRBV7-9 and TRBJ2-1, the complete variable domain reads DTGVSQNPRHKITKRGQNVTFRCDPISEHNRLYWYRQTLGQGPEFLTYFQNEAQLEKSRLLSDRFSAERPKGSFSTLEIQRTEQGDSAMYLCASRFDINEQFFGPGTRLTVL.

This chain connects TRBV28 to TRBJ2-1; TRBD1 aligns across 10 bases. Germline CDR1 and CDR2: MDHEN and SYDVKM. With V trimmed by 6 bases and J by 4 bases, 9 bases remained unmatched. This CDR3 spans 16 amino acids. The CDR3 DNA is TGTGCCAGCAGCCTCCCGGGACAGGGGATTTACAATGAGCAGTTCTTC. Translation: CASSLPGQGIYNEQFF.

The J gene is TRBJ2-7, the V gene TRBV5-1; the D gene is possibly TRBD1 (6 bases). The CDR3 covers 15 residues. Per germline, CDR1 SGHRS and CDR2 YFSETQ. V gave up 2 bases and J gave up 0 bases, with 12 bases separating them. DNA of the CDR3: TGCGCCAGCAGCTTACAGGGTTTTAGCTCCTACGAGCAGTACTTC. Translating it yields CASSLQGFSSYEQYF.

The chain joins TRBV10-1 to TRBJ1-1; D gene unclear. Germline V gives CDR1 WNHNN, CDR2 SYGVQD (reference sequence). The V end lost 5 bases, the J end lost 0 bases, and 7 bases lay between the germline ends. The CDR3 runs 13 residues. The CDR3 loop is CASSLDLNTEAFF. CDR3 in DNA: TGCGCCAGCAGTCTAGATTTGAACACTGAAGCTTTCTTT.

This chain links TRBV9 with TRBJ2-4; TRBD2 agrees at 15 bases. Germline V gene lookup returns CDR1 SGDLS and CDR2 YYNGEE. J lost 7 bases, V lost 5 bases, and 4 bases had no gene match. CDR3 length: 15 residues. In nucleotides, the CDR3 is TGTGCCAGCAGTCCGGGACTAGCGGGAGGCAACATTCAGTACTTC. As protein: CASSPGLAGGNIQYF. The whole variable domain, remainder taken from reference TRBV9 and TRBJ2-4, is DSGVTQTPKHLITATGQRVTLRCSPRSGDLSVYWYQQSLDQGLQFLIQYYNGEERAKGNILERFSAQQFPDLHSELNLSSLELGDSALYFCASSPGLAGGNIQYFGAGTRLSVL.

The chain carries TRBV7-6 and TRBJ2-2; possibly TRBD1 or TRBD2 for D (6 bases each). The V gene lost 2 bases and the J gene lost 3 bases, with 16 bases spanning the gap. Germline V lookup: CDR1 SGHVS, CDR2 FNYEAQ. The CDR3 runs to 17 residues. The DNA for the CDR3 is TGTGCCAGCAGCTTAAGAGGTGGGGGGACACACACCGGGGAGCTGTTTTTT. Its translation: CASSLRGGGTHTGELFF.

V and J are TRBV10-3 and TRBJ1-1, with 9 bases identical to TRBD1. The J segment lost 5 bases and the V segment lost 7 bases, leaving 5 bases of the junction unmatched. This CDR3 contains 13 residues. CDR1 is ENHRY, CDR2 SYGVKD, per germline. The CDR3 protein is CAIKGTGTTEAFF. CDR3 bases: TGTGCCATCAAGGGGACAGGGACGACTGAAGCTTTCTTT.

This chain joins TRBV18 and TRBJ2-7, with 9 bases matching TRBD2. V lost 4 bases and J lost 1; bases outside the gene matches: 8. The CDR3 runs to 16 residues. From germline, CDR1 is KGHSH and CDR2 LQKENI. This CDR3 reads CASSRATSGRSYEQYF. The CDR3 DNA reads as TGTGCCAGCTCACGAGCCACTAGCGGGCGTTCCTACGAGCAGTACTTC. Full variable domain (outside the CDR3, taken from reference TRBV18 and TRBJ2-7): NAGVMQNPRHLVRRRGQEARLRCSPMKGHSHVYWYRQLPEEGLKFMVYLQKENIIDESGMPKERFSAEFPKEGPSILRIQQVVRGDSAAYFCASSRATSGRSYEQYFGPGTRLTVT.

V and J are TRBV4-1 and TRBJ1-5; D call uncertain. CDR1 and CDR2 from the germline V gene are MGHRA and YSYEKL. Trimming removed 1 base at V and 7 bases at J, with 11 bases between. The CDR3 extends over 14 amino acids. The CDR3: CASSQATGFQPQHF. The CDR3 DNA reads TGCGCCAGCAGCCAAGCAACCGGGTTCCAGCCCCAGCATTTT.

The chain couples TRBV11-3 to TRBJ2-2, with TRBD1 identical over 7 bases. V was pared by 4 bases and J by 2 bases, with 4 bases of the junction left unmatched. Germline CDR1 SGHNT, CDR2 YENEEA. This CDR3 has 15 residues. In nucleotides, the CDR3 is TGTGCCAGCAGCTCCCGGGACAGCAACACCGGGGAGCTGTTTTTT. Protein product: CASSSRDSNTGELFF.

The rearrangement joins TRBV4-1 to TRBJ1-5; 9 positions agree with TRBD1. J lost 2 bases, V lost 4 bases, and 3 bases had no gene match. Germline CDR1 and CDR2: MGHRA and YSYEKL. The length of the CDR3 is 15 residues. The CDR3 DNA is TGCGCCAGCAGCCTTCGGACAGGGGGCAATCAGCCCCAGCATTTT. It encodes CASSLRTGGNQPQHF.

V and J are TRBV11-3 and TRBJ2-3; TRBD2 aligns across 11 bases. CDR3 length: 17 residues. Germline CDR1 is SGHNT and CDR2 is YENEEA. Trimming removed 5 bases from V and 0 bases from J; junction bases left unmatched: 7. The DNA of the CDR3 is TGTGCCAGCAGCCTGACTAGCGGGGAACTTAGCACAGATACGCAGTATTTT. This translates into CASSLTSGELSTDTQYF.

This clone appeared a few times. The rearrangement links TRBV5-1 to TRBJ2-5; 9 bases map to TRBD2. V dropped 5 bases and J dropped 4; count of bases not matched to a gene: 6. The CDR3 covers 14 residues. CDR1 and CDR2 (germline): SGHRS, YFSETQ. The CDR3 nucleotides read TGCGCCAGCAGTAATAGCGGGGGTGGAGAGACCCAGTACTTC. Its protein is CASSNSGGGETQYF.

The chain recombines TRBV2 with TRBJ2-2; 10 bases align to TRBD1. Germline V gene data show CDR1 as SNHLY and CDR2 as FYNNEI. V lost 3 bases, J lost 4 bases, and 5 bases stayed unmatched. The CDR3 contains 16 residues. The CDR3 loop is CASSDPTGGFTGELFF. CDR3 DNA sequence: TGTGCCAGCAGTGACCCGACAGGGGGCTTCACCGGGGAGCTGTTTTTT.

Only a few counts were recorded for this clone. The chain links TRBV2 to TRBJ1-1, with unresolved D. The V gene lost 8 bases and the J gene lost 1 base, with 17 bases spanning the gap. CDR3 size: 15 residues. Germline V lookup: CDR1 SNHLY, CDR2 FYNNEI. DNA of the CDR3: TGTGCCAGCCCGAAAAGTGGAAGACGGAACACTGAAGCTTTCTTT. It codes for CASPKSGRRNTEAFF.

CDR3 coding DNA: TGTGCCGCTACTCGGGGGACTCAAGAGACCCAGTACTTC. Protein product: CAATRGTQETQYF. V is TRBV28 and J is TRBJ2-5; a weak D match, TRBD2 (6 bases). The germline gives CDR1 MDHEN, CDR2 SYDVKM. Trimming shortened V by 11 bases and J by 2 bases, and 15 bases separated the two germline ends. The CDR3 has 13 residues.

This chain connects TRBV7-3 to TRBJ2-2; 10 bases are a match to TRBD2. The junction had 7 bases not matched to a gene; V was cut back by 5 bases and J by 4 bases. CDR1 SGHTA and CDR2 FQGTGA come from the germline V gene. CDR3 length equals 16 residues. The CDR3 DNA follows: TGTGCCAGCAGCCTTGCAGCGGGAGGGGCCACCGGGGAGCTGTTTTTT. Translated: CASSLAAGGATGELFF. The complete variable domain, with remaining parts taken from reference TRBV7-3 and TRBJ2-2, reads GAGVSQTPSNKVTEKGKYVELRCDPISGHTALYWYRQSLGQGPEFLIYFQGTGAADDSGLPNDRFFAVRPEGSVSTLKIQRTERGDSAVYLCASSLAAGGATGELFFGEGSRLTVL.

This rearrangement joins TRBV5-1 to TRBJ2-2; D may correspond to TRBD1 or TRBD2 (5 bases each). The V end lost 3 bases, the J end lost 4 bases, and 13 bases lay between the germline ends. The CDR3 is made up of 15 amino acids. Germline CDR1 SGHRS, CDR2 YFSETQ. CDR3 loop: CASSWDPRSTGELFF. The CDR3 bases are TGCGCCAGCAGCTGGGACCCGCGGAGCACCGGGGAGCTGTTTTTT.

On this clone: The junction and the germline gene differ at one end; a read error may be behind it. The chain combines TRBV5-1 with TRBJ2-1; 10 bases line up with TRBD1. Germline V lookup: CDR1 SGHRS, CDR2 YFSETQ. CDR3 length: 17 residues. Here the CDR3 DNA reads TGCGTCAGCAGCTCTGCCCCCGGACAGGGGGTCCCCAATGAGCAGTTCTTC. Its translation: CVSSSAPGQGVPNEQFF.